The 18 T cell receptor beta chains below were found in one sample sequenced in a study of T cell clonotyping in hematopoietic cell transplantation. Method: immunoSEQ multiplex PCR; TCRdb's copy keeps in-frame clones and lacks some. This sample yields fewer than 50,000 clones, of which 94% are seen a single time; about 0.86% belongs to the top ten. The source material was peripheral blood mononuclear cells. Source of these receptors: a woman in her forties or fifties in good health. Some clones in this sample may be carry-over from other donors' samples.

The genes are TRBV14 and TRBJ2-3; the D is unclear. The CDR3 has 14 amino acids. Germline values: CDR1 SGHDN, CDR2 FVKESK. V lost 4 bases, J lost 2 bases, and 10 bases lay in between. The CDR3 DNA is TGTGCCAGCAGCCCAGGACCCGTCACAGATACGCAGTATTTT. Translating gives CASSPGPVTDTQYF. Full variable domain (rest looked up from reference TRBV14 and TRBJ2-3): EAGVTQFPSHSVIEKGQTVTLRCDPISGHDNLYWYRRVMGKEIKFLLHFVKESKQDESGMPNNRFLAERTGGTYSTLKVQPAELEDSGVYFCASSPGPVTDTQYFGPGTRLTVL.

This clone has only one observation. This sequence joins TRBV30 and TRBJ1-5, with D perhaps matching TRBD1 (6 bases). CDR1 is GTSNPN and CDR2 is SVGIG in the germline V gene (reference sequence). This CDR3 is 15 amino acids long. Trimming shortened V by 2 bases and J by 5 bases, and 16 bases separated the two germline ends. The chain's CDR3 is CAWSREGVEDQPQHF. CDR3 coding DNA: TGTGCCTGGAGTCGGGAGGGGGTAGAGGATCAGCCCCAGCATTTT.

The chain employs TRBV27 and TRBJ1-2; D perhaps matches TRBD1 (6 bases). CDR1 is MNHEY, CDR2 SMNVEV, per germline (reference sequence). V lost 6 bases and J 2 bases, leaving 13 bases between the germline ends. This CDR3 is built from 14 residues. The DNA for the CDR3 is TGTGCCAGCAGACCTACAGGGACCAACTATGGCTACACCTTC. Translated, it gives CASRPTGTNYGYTF.

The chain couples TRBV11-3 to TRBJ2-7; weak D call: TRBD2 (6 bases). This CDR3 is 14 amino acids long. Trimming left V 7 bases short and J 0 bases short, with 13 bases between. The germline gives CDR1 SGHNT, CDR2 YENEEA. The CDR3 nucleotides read TGTGCCAGCACCGCGGGGAGAAGCTCCTACGAGCAGTACTTC. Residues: CASTAGRSSYEQYF.

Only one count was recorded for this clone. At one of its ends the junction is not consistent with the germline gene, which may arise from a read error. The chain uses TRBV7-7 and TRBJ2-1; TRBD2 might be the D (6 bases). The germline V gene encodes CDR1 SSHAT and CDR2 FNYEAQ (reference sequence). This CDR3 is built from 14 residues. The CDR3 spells CASSLGDSDNEQFF. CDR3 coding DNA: TGTGCCAGCAGCTTAGGGGACTCCGACAATGAGCAGTTCTTC.

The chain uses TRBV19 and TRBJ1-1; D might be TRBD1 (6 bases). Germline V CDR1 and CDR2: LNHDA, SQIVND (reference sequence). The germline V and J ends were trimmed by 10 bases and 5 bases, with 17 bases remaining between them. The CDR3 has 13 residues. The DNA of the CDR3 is TGTGCCACCGCAACAGGGTTGGGAACTGAAGCTTTCTTT. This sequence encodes CATATGLGTEAFF.

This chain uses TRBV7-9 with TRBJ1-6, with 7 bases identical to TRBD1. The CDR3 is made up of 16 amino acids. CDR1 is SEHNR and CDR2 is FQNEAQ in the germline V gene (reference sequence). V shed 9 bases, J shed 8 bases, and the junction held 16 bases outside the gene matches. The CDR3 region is CASPGQEAPSDSPLHF. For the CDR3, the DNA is TGTGCCAGTCCAGGACAGGAGGCCCCCAGTGATTCACCCCTCCACTTT.

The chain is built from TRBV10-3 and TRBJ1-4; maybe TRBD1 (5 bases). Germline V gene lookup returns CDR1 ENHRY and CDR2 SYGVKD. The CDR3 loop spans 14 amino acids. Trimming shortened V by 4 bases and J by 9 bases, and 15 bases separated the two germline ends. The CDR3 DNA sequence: TGTGCCATCAGTGCCGGACATGGTAGTAAAAAACTGTTTTTT. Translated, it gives CAISAGHGSKKLFF.

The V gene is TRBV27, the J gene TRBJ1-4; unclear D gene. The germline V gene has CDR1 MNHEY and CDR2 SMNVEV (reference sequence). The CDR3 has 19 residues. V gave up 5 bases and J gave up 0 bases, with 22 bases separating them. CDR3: CASSPFGIARLATNEKLFF. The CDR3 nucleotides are TGTGCCAGCAGTCCTTTCGGGATTGCACGTTTGGCAACTAATGAAAAACTGTTTTTT.

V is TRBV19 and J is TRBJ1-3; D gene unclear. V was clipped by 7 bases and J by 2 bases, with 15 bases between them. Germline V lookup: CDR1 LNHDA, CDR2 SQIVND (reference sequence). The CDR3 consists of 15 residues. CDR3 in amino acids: CASTLRAGTGNTIYF. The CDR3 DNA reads TGTGCCAGTACCCTTAGGGCCGGGACTGGAAACACCATATATTTT.

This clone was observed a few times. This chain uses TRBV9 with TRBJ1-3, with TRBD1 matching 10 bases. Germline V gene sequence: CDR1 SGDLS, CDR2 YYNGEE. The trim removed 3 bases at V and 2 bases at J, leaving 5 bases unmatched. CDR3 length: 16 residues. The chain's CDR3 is CASSEGQGFAGNTIYF. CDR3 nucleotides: TGTGCCAGCAGCGAGGGACAGGGGTTCGCTGGAAACACCATATATTTT.

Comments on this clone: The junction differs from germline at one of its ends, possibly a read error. CDR3 sequence: CASSGTDESF. The CDR3 DNA follows: TGTGCCAGCAGCGGGACGGATGAGTCCTTC. The V gene is TRBV11-2, the J gene TRBJ1-2; tentatively, D is TRBD1 (5 bases). Germline V gene sequence: CDR1 SGHAT, CDR2 FQNNGV. The CDR3 consists of 10 residues.

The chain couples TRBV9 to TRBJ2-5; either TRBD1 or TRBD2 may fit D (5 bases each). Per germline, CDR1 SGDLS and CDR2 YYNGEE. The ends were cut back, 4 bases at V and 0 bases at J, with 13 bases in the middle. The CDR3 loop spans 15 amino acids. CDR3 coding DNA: TGTGCCAGCAGCCCCTCGGGGCCCTACCAAGAGACCCAGTACTTC. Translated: CASSPSGPYQETQYF.

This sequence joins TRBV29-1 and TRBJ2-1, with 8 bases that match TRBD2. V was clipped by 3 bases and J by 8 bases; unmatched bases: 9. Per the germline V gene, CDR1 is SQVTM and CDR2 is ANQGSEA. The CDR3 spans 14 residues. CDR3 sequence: CSVETGLVSYEQFF. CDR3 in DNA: TGCAGCGTTGAGACGGGACTAGTAAGCTATGAGCAGTTCTTC.

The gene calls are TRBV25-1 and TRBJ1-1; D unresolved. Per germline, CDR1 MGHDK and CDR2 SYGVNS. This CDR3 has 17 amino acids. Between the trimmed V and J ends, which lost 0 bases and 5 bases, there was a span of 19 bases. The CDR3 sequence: CASSEYGTGADGTEAFF. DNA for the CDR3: TGTGCCAGCAGTGAATACGGCACCGGCGCCGACGGTACTGAAGCTTTCTTT.

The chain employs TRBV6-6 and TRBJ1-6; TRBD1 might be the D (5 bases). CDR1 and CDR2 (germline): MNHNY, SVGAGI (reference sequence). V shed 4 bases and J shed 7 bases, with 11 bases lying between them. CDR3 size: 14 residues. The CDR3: CASSLGVGNSPLHF. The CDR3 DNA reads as TGTGCCAGCAGTTTAGGGGTTGGAAATTCACCCCTCCACTTT.

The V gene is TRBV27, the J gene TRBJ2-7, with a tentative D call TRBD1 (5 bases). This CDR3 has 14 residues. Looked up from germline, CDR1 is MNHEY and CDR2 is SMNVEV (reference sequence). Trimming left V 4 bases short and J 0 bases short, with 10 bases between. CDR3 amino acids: CASSSQTASYEQYF. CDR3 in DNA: TGTGCCAGCAGTTCCCAGACAGCCTCCTACGAGCAGTACTTC.

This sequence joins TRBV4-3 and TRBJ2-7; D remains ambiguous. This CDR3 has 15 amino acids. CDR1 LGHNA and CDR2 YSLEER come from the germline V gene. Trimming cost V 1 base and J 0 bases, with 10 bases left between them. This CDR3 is CASSQVTGYSYEQYF. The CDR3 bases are TGCGCCAGCAGCCAAGTTACCGGGTACTCCTACGAGCAGTACTTC.